The subject of this entry is one T cell receptor (beta chain). What it binds is not known. The entry originates in a study of graft-versus-host responses after intestinal transplantation. Across the study: Recipients were given multivisceral, liver-intestinal, or isolated intestinal transplants. Anti-thymocyte globulin induction, then tacrolimus and steroids for about 3 years, went to all recipients.

Data came from immunoSEQ multiplex PCR; TCRdb stores just in-frame clones and leaves some out. This sample carries more than 70,000 clones, under 90% of them seen once, and the ten largest clones take around 0.1%. Study-level results: Recipient marrow held GvH clones, some first seen in ileum or blood. Circulating GvH clones peaking coincided with falling HvG clones soon after transplant.

The material was unstimulated CD4+ T cells sorted from spleen or lymph node cells, obtained before intestinal transplant. The source is a human donor who received an intestinal transplant.

Here the CDR3 DNA reads TGCAGCGGCGGTAACACTGAAGCTTTCTTT. The encoded protein is CSGGNTEAFF. The V call is TRBV29-1, the J call TRBJ1-1, with D uncertain. Looked up from germline, CDR1 is SQVTM and CDR2 is ANQGSEA. V was cut by 7 bases and J by 2 bases, with 5 bases left in between. The CDR3 totals 10 residues.